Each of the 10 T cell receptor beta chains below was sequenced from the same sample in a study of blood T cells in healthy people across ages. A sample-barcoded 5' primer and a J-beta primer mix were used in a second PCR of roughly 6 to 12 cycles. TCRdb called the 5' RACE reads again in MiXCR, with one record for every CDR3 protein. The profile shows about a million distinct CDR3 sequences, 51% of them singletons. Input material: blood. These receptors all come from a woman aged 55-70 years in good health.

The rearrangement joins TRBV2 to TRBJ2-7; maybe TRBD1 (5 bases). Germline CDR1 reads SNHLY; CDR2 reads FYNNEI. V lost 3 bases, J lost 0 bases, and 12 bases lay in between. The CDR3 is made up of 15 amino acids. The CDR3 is CASSDVGHSSYEQYF. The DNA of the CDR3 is TGTGCCAGCAGTGATGTGGGGCATAGCTCCTACGAGCAGTACTTC.

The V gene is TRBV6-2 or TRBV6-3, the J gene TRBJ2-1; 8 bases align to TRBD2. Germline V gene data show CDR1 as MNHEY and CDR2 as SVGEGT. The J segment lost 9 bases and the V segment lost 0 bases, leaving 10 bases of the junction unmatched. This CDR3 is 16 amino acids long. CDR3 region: CASSYSTGGGPSEQFF. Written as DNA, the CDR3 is TGTGCCAGCAGTTACTCGACGGGAGGGGGGCCCAGTGAGCAGTTCTTC.

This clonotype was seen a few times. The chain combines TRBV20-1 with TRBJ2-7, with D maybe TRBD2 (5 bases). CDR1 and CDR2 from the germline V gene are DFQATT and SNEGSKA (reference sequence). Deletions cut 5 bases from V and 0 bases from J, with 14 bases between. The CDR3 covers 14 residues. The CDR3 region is CSALAHRTSYEQYF. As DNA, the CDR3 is TGCAGTGCTTTAGCGCATCGGACCTCCTACGAGCAGTACTTC.

CDR3 amino acids: CASRPTGTLSEQYF. DNA for the CDR3: TGTGCCAGCAGACCAACCGGGACCCTTAGCGAGCAGTACTTC. V is TRBV6-5 and J is TRBJ2-4; D is possibly TRBD1 or TRBD2 (5 bases each). The assigned J gene may be wrong: the sequence end matches TRBJ2-7 better. Per the germline V gene, CDR1 is MNHEY and CDR2 is SVGAGI. CDR3 length equals 14 residues.

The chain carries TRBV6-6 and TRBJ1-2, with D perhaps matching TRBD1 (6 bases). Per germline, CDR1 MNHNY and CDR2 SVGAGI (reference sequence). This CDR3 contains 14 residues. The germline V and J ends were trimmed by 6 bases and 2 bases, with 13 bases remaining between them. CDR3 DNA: TGTGCCAGCAGACCGACAACAGGGAACTATGGCTACACCTTC. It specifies CASRPTTGNYGYTF.

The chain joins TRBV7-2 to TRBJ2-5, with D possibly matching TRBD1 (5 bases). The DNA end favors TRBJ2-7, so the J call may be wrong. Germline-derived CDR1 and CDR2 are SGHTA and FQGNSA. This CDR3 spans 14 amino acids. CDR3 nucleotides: TGTGCCAGCAGCCCGTACACGACAGTCTACGAGCAGTACTTC. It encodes CASSPYTTVYEQYF.

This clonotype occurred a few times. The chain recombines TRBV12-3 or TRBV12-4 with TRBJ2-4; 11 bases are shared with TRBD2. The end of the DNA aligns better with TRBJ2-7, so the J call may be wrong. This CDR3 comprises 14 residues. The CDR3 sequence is CASSVLAGVNEQYF. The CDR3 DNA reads TGTGCCAGCAGCGTACTAGCGGGAGTCAACGAGCAGTACTTC.

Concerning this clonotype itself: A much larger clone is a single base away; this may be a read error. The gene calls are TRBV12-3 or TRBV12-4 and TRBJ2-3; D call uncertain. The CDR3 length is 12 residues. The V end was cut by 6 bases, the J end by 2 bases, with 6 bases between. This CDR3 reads CASRATTDTQYF. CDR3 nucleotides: TGTGCCAGCAGAGCGACCACAGATACGCAGTATTTT.

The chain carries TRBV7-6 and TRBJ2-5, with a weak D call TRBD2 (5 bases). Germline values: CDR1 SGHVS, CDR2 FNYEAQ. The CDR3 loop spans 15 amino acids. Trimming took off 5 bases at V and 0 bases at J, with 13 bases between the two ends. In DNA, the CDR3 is TGTGCCAGCAGCGCCATACAGACTAACCAAGAGACCCAGTACTTC. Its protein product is CASSAIQTNQETQYF.

CDR3 in amino acids: CASSYTSGVQETQYF. The CDR3 DNA reads as TGTGCCAGCAGTTACACGAGCGGGGTTCAAGAGACCCAGTACTTC. The V and J genes are TRBV6-6 and TRBJ2-5, with 7 positions matching TRBD2. V trimming: 2 bases; J trimming: 2 bases; junction bases outside the gene matches: 5. Per the germline V gene, CDR1 is MNHNY and CDR2 is SVGAGI (reference sequence). The CDR3 totals 15 residues.